The 20 T cell receptor beta chains presented below share a single source sample, sequenced in a study of response to subunit inactivated influenza vaccine. TCRdb re-derived calls from the RT-PCR reads in MiXCR, one entry per CDR3 protein. Of hundreds of thousands of distinct CDR3 sequences in the sample, under 20% were seen once. The input for sequencing was PBMCs from blood, taken more than 4 days after vaccination. The source of these receptors is a man aged 45-65 years who received an inactivated influenza vaccine.

This clonotype came up once. The gene calls are TRBV6-2 or TRBV6-3 and TRBJ2-1, with 15 bases matching TRBD2. The junction had 3 bases not matched to a gene; V was cut back by 6 bases and J by 0 bases. This CDR3 has 17 residues. Looked up from germline, CDR1 is MNHEY and CDR2 is SVGEGT. The DNA of the CDR3 is TGTGCCAGCAGGGGGACTAGCGGGAGGAGCTCCTACAATGAGCAGTTCTTC. Its translation is CASRGTSGRSSYNEQFF.

This clonotype occurred many times. The chain has TRBV12-3 or TRBV12-4 and TRBJ1-6; D is possibly TRBD1 (6 bases). Trimming shortened V by 6 bases and J by 7 bases, and 16 bases separated the two germline ends. The CDR3 runs to 15 residues. CDR3 sequence (DNA): TGTGCCAGCAGCCTATTGGGGGCGCGAAATTCACCCCTCCACTTT. Its translation is CASSLLGARNSPLHF.

The J gene is TRBJ2-1, the V gene TRBV5-1; 12 nucleotides match TRBD2. Germline V lookup: CDR1 SGHRS, CDR2 YFSETQ. The CDR3 runs 15 residues. The V segment lost 0 bases and the J segment 8 bases; nucleotides outside the gene matches: 3. CDR3 amino acids: CASSLASGGADEQFF. In DNA, the CDR3 is TGCGCCAGCAGCTTGGCTAGCGGGGGGGCGGATGAGCAGTTCTTC.

The table lists this clonotype with a few counts. This sequence joins TRBV6-1 and TRBJ2-7; 7 nucleotides align to TRBD1. The junction had 8 bases not matched to a gene; V was cut back by 6 bases and J by 0 bases. There are 15 residues in the CDR3. Germline V gene data show CDR1 as MNHNS and CDR2 as SASEGT. The CDR3 is CASRPYRGLSYEQYF. The CDR3 nucleotides read TGTGCCAGCAGGCCTTACAGGGGCCTCTCCTACGAGCAGTACTTC.

V usage is TRBV24-1 and J usage is TRBJ2-1, with 11 bases matching TRBD1. The V segment lost 3 bases and the J segment 9 bases; nucleotides outside the gene matches: 9. CDR3 length equals 16 residues. Per the germline V gene, CDR1 is KGHDR and CDR2 is SFDVKD. CDR3 loop: CATSDHRDRGLREQFF. CDR3 bases: TGTGCCACCAGTGATCACCGGGACAGGGGGTTACGTGAGCAGTTCTTC.

This clonotype was seen only a few times. The rearrangement joins TRBV20-1 to TRBJ2-3; 15 bases map to TRBD2. The V and J ends lost 6 bases and 0 bases, in that order; junction bases with no gene match: 4. CDR3 length: 16 amino acids. Germline lookup yields CDR1 DFQATT and CDR2 SNEGSKA (reference sequence). The CDR3 DNA reads TGCAGTGCAACGGGACTAGCGGGGGGAAGCACAGATACGCAGTATTTT. Its translation is CSATGLAGGSTDTQYF.

The DNA of the CDR3 is TGCAGTGCTGGGGGCTATAGAAGGAATACGCAGTATTTT. Its translation: CSAGGYRRNTQYF. The chain combines TRBV20-1 with TRBJ2-3, with a weak D call TRBD1 (6 bases). CDR1 is DFQATT, CDR2 SNEGSKA, per germline (reference sequence). This CDR3 is 13 amino acids long. V lost 5 bases, J lost 7 bases, and 16 bases lay in between.

This sequence joins TRBV18 and TRBJ2-7; 7 bases line up with TRBD1. Losses at the gene ends were 3 bases for V and 3 bases for J; bases not matched to a gene: 5. CDR1 KGHSH and CDR2 LQKENI come from the germline V gene. The CDR3 has 14 amino acids. CDR3 amino acids: CASSPTGSYYEQYF. CDR3 DNA: TGTGCCAGCTCACCGACAGGGAGCTACTACGAGCAGTACTTC.

This clonotype showed up just a few times. V usage is TRBV24-1 and J usage is TRBJ2-1, with 7 positions matching TRBD2. Germline CDR1 reads KGHDR; CDR2 reads SFDVKD. J lost 10 bases, V lost 4 bases, and 6 bases had no gene match. This CDR3 spans 13 amino acids. For the CDR3, the DNA is TGTGCCACCAGTGAAACTAGCGCTAGGGAGCAGTTCTTC. It specifies CATSETSAREQFF.

This clonotype was picked up a small number of times. The V call is TRBV5-8, the J call TRBJ2-5, with 8 bases that match TRBD2. Per germline, CDR1 SGHTS and CDR2 YDEGEE. J was trimmed by 5 bases and V by 1 base; bases with no gene match: 10. The CDR3 is made up of 16 amino acids. CDR3 residues: CASSLSTGGPGETQYF. In nucleotides, the CDR3 is TGTGCCAGCAGCTTGTCGACGGGGGGGCCGGGGGAGACCCAGTACTTC.

The chain combines TRBV5-1 with TRBJ1-2, with D possibly matching TRBD1 (6 bases). The CDR3 sequence is 13 residues long. Germline assignment: CDR1 SGHRS and CDR2 YFSETQ. The V end lost 4 bases, the J end lost 8 bases, and 15 bases lay between the germline ends. CDR3 sequence (DNA): TGCGCCAGCAGCCCCACCACAGGGTACGGCTACACCTTC. The encoded protein is CASSPTTGYGYTF.

The chain uses TRBV11-1 and TRBJ2-7; no definite D call. Germline CDR1 is SGHAT and CDR2 is FQDESV (reference sequence). The CDR3 runs 13 residues. V was cut by 0 bases and J by 0 bases, with 3 bases left in between. CDR3 amino acids: CASSLAISYEQYF. The CDR3 DNA reads as TGTGCCAGCAGCTTAGCTATCTCCTACGAGCAGTACTTC.

This rearrangement joins TRBV6-5 to TRBJ1-1, with 7 positions matching TRBD1. Germline V gene data show CDR1 as MNHEY and CDR2 as SVGAGI. V was pared by 2 bases and J by 1 base, with 7 bases of the junction left unmatched. The CDR3 extends over 16 amino acids. The CDR3: CASSYSNRGWNTEAFF. The CDR3 bases are TGTGCCAGCAGTTACAGCAACAGGGGTTGGAACACTGAAGCTTTCTTT.

This clonotype was seen only a few times. This sequence joins TRBV11-2 and TRBJ2-1; the D gene is possibly TRBD2 (5 bases). This CDR3 comprises 17 residues. V was cut by 4 bases and J by 0 bases, with 16 bases left in between. Germline CDR1 is SGHAT and CDR2 is FQNNGV. In DNA, the CDR3 is TGTGCCAGCAGCTATACCAATGGTGGGAGCTCCTACAATGAGCAGTTCTTC. Protein: CASSYTNGGSSYNEQFF.

The rearrangement joins TRBV30 to TRBJ2-6; the D is unclear. With 8 bases removed from V and 0 bases from J, the gap between germline ends came to 14 bases. The CDR3 length is 15 residues. Per germline, CDR1 GTSNPN and CDR2 SVGIG (reference sequence). The DNA of the CDR3 is TGTGCCCTCCGGGCCTCCTTCTCTGGGGCCAACGTCCTGACTTTC. Translating gives CALRASFSGANVLTF.

This clonotype was recorded a few times. V usage is TRBV5-1 and J usage is TRBJ2-7; TRBD2 matches at 12 bases. Germline CDR1 and CDR2: SGHRS and YFSETQ. V was pared by 0 bases and J by 1 base, with 5 bases of the junction left unmatched. This CDR3 contains 17 residues. CDR3 region: CASSLVPSGRGSYEQYF. CDR3 DNA sequence: TGCGCCAGCAGCTTGGTTCCTAGCGGGAGGGGGTCCTACGAGCAGTACTTC.

This clonotype was counted at least ten times. The chain uses TRBV7-2 and TRBJ2-7; D perhaps matches TRBD2 (5 bases). CDR3 length: 13 amino acids. Trimming pared 4 bases from V and 10 bases from J, leaving 17 bases between. Germline V CDR1 and CDR2: SGHTA, FQGNSA. CDR3: CASSSTSRERQYF. DNA for the CDR3: TGTGCCAGCAGCTCTACGTCCCGGGAACGTCAGTACTTC.

This clonotype was observed a handful of times. The chain combines TRBV2 with TRBJ1-6; D remains unclear. This CDR3 spans 13 amino acids. Germline V gives CDR1 SNHLY, CDR2 FYNNEI. V gave up 8 bases and J gave up 7 bases, with 12 bases separating them. CDR3 sequence (DNA): TGTGCCAGCGGAAGGTTGGAGAATTCACCCCTCCACTTT. It is translated as CASGRLENSPLHF.

This clonotype was detected a few times. The chain uses TRBV12-3 or TRBV12-4 and TRBJ2-1, with D possibly matching TRBD2 (6 bases). This CDR3 has 15 amino acids. The ends were cut back, 4 bases at V and 1 base at J, with 11 bases in the middle. The CDR3 here is CASSSRDWSYNEQFF. For the CDR3, the DNA is TGTGCCAGCAGTTCCCGGGACTGGTCCTACAATGAGCAGTTCTTC.

This clonotype has only a few counts. The chain combines TRBV29-1 with TRBJ1-1; a weak D match, TRBD1 (5 bases). The V end lost 6 bases, the J end lost 1 base, and 12 bases lay between the germline ends. The CDR3 runs to 13 residues. Germline lookup yields CDR1 SQVTM and CDR2 ANQGSEA. The CDR3 here is CSVRRGENTEAFF. The CDR3 DNA follows: TGCAGCGTGCGGAGGGGCGAGAACACTGAAGCTTTCTTT.